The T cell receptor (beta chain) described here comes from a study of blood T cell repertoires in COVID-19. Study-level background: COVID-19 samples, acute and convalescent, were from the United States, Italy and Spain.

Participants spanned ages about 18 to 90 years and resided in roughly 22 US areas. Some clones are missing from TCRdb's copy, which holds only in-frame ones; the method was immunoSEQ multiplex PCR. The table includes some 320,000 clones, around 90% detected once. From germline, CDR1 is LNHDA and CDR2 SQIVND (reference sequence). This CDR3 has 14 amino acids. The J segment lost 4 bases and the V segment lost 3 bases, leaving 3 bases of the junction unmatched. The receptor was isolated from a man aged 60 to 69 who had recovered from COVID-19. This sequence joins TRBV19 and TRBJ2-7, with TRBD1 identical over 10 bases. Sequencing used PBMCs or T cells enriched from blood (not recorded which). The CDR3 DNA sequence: TGTGCCAGTAGTATTCGGACAGGGGGGTACGAGCAGTACTTC. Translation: CASSIRTGGYEQYF.